Given below is one T cell receptor beta chain in context. This sample is part of a study of T cell changes during pregnancy in multiple sclerosis. J was trimmed by 7 bases and V by 6 bases; bases with no gene match: 6. Looked up from germline, CDR1 is SGHVS and CDR2 is FNYEAQ. This CDR3 is built from 15 residues. Produced via immunoSEQ multiplex PCR; TCRdb's table is partial and in-frame only. The data hold some 48,000 clones, with 95% observed a single time. The rearrangement uses TRBV7-6 and TRBJ2-1, with 13 positions matching TRBD2. This clonotype originated in a female donor with multiple sclerosis, enrolled in a pregnancy study. The material was CD8+ T cells from peripheral blood mononuclear cells, obtained in the first trimester of pregnancy. This chain's CDR3 is CASRILAGGVNEQFF. DNA of the CDR3: TGTGCCAGCAGGATACTAGCGGGAGGGGTAAATGAGCAGTTCTTC.